This T cell receptor beta chain comes out of a study of cytomegalovirus exposure and HLA in healthy donors. The PCR ran on 60 Vbeta and 13 Jbeta primers. Authors' analysis steps: A follow-up analysis tallied about 88 million unique TCR beta chains, some 9.9 million shared. Clones were sequenced by immunoSEQ multiplex PCR, and TCRdb holds only the in-frame ones, with some missing. The DNA was the basis for D and trimming; V, J and clone size are from that table. The sample consists of 200,000 to 250,000 clones, 75% to 90% of them appearing once. The CDR3 has 17 residues. V was trimmed by 3 bases and J by 7 bases, leaving 24 bases between them. CDR1 and CDR2 from the germline V gene are LNHDA and SQIVND (reference sequence). Of note for this clone: Its antigen is not known.

Study-wide results and caveats: Relative to equally common others, HLA-associated TCR beta chains showed greater clonal expansion in a later analysis.

The sequencing input was PBMCs. This TCR came from a woman aged 40 to 50 in good health and CMV-seronegative. V and J are TRBV19 and TRBJ1-1; D is perhaps TRBD1 (6 bases). The CDR3 DNA reads as TGTGCCAGTAGTATGCTCCCCACAAGTGGGGGCGCGGGTGAAGCTTTCTTT. Translated, it gives CASSMLPTSGGAGEAFF.